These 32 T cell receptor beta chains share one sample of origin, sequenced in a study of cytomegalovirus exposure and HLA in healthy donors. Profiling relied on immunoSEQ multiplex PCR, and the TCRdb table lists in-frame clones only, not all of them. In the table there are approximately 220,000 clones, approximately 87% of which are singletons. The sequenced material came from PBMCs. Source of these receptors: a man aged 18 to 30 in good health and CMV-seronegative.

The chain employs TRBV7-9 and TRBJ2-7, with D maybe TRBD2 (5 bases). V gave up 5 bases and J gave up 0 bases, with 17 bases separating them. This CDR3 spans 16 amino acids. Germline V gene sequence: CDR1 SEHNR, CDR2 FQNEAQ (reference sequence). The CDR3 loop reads CASSPDLPSGSYEQYF. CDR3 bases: TGTGCCAGCAGCCCTGATTTGCCCAGCGGCTCCTACGAGCAGTACTTC.

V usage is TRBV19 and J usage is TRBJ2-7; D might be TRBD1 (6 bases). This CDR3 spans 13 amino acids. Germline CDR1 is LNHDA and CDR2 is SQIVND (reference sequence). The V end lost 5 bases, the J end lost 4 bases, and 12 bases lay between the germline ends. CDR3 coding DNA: TGTGCCAGTAGTCCTGGACAGAAATACGAGCAGTACTTC. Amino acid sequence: CASSPGQKYEQYF. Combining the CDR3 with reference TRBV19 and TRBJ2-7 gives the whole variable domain DGGITQSPKYLFRKEGQNVTLSCEQNLNHDAMYWYRQDPGQGLRLIYYSQIVNDFQKGDIAEGYSVSREKKESFPLTVTSAQKNPTAFYLCASSPGQKYEQYFGPGTRLTVT.

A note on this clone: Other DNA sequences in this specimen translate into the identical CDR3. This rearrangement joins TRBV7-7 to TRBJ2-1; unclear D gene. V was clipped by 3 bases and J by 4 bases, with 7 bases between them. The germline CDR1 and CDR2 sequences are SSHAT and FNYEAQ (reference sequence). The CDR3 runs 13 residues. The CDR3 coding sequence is TGTGCCAGCAGCTTGGGCCAATACAATGAGCAGTTCTTC. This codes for CASSLGQYNEQFF.

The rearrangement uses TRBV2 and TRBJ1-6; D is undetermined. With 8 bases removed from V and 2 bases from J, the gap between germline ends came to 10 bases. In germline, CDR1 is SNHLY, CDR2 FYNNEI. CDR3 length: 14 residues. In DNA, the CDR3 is TGTGCCAGCGGCCTGTCCGCCTATAATTCACCCCTCCACTTT. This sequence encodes CASGLSAYNSPLHF.

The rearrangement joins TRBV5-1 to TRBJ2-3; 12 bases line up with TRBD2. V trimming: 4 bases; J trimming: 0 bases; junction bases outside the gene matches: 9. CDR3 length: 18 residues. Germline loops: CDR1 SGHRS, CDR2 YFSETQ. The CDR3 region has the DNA TGCGCCAGCAGCCCCCAGGGACTAGCGGGCCGTAGCACAGATACGCAGTATTTT. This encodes CASSPQGLAGRSTDTQYF. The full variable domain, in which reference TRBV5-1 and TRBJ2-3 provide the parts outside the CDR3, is KAGVTQTPRYLIKTRGQQVTLSCSPISGHRSVSWYQQTPGQGLQFLFEYFSETQRNKGNFPGRFSGRQFSNSRSEMNVSTLELGDSALYLCASSPQGLAGRSTDTQYFGPGTRLTVL.

In DNA, the CDR3 is TGCGCCAGCAGGAGTTCAGGGGTGATGGGCGAGCAGTACTTC. Translating it yields CASRSSGVMGEQYF. V and J are TRBV5-1 and TRBJ2-7; tentatively, D is TRBD1 (6 bases). Germline loops: CDR1 SGHRS, CDR2 YFSETQ. The V end was cut by 5 bases, the J end by 6 bases, with 18 bases between. This CDR3 is 14 amino acids long. Filled out from reference TRBV5-1 and TRBJ2-7, the complete variable domain reads KAGVTQTPRYLIKTRGQQVTLSCSPISGHRSVSWYQQTPGQGLQFLFEYFSETQRNKGNFPGRFSGRQFSNSRSEMNVSTLELGDSALYLCASRSSGVMGEQYFGPGTRLTVT.

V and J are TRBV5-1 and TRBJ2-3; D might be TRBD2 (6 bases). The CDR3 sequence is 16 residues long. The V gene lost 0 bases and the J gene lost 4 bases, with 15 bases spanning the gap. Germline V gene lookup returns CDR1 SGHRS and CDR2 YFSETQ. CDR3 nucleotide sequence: TGCGCCAGCAGCTTGGAAATCCGGGACTCCCCAGATACGCAGTATTTT. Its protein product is CASSLEIRDSPDTQYF.

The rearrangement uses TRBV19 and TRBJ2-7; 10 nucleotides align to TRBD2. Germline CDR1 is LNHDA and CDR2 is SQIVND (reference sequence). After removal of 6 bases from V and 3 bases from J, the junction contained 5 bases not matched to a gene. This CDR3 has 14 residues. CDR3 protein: CASSLIAGGYEQYF. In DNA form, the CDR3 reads TGTGCCAGTAGCTTAATAGCGGGAGGCTACGAGCAGTACTTC.

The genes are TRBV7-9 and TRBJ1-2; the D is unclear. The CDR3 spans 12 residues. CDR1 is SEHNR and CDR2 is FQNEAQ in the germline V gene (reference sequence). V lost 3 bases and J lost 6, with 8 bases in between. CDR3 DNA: TGTGCCAGCAGCTTGGCTGCCGATGGCTACACCTTC. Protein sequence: CASSLAADGYTF.

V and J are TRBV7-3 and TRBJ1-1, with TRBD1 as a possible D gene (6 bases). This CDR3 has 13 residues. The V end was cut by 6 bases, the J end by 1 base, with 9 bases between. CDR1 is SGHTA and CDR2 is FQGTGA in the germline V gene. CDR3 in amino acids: CASSTGPNTEAFF. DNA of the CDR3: TGTGCCAGCAGTACAGGGCCGAACACTGAAGCTTTCTTT.

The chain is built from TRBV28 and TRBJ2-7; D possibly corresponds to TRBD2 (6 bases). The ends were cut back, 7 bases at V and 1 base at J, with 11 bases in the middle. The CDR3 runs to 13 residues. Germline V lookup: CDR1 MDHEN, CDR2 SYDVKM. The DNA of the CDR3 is TGTGCCAGCACCATCGGGAGTTCCTACGAGCAGTACTTC. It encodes CASTIGSSYEQYF.

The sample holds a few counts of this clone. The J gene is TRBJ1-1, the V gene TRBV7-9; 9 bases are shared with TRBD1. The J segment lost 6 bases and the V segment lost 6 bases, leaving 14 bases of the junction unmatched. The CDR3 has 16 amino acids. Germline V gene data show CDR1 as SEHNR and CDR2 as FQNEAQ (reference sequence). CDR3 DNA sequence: TGTGCCAGCAGGAAAGATACCGGGACAGGGCCCCCTGAAGCTTTCTTT. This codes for CASRKDTGTGPPEAFF.

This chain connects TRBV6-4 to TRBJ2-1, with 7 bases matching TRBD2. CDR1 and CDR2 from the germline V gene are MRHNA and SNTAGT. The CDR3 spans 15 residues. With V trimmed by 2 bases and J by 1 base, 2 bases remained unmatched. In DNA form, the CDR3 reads TGTGCCAGCAGTGACGGGGGGGGTTCCTACAATGAGCAGTTCTTC. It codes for CASSDGGGSYNEQFF.

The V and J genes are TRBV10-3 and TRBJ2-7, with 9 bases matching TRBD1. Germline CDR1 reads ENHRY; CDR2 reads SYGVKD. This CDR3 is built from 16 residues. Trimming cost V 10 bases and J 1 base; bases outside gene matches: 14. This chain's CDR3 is CATKWDLGTGSYEQYF. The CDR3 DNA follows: TGTGCCACCAAGTGGGACCTAGGGACAGGGTCCTACGAGCAGTACTTC.

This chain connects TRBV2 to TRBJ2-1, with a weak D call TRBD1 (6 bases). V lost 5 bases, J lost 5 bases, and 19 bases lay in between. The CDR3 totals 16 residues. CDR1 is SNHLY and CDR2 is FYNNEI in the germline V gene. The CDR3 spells CASSLTTGTLNNEQFF. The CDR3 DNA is TGTGCCAGCAGTCTTACTACCGGGACACTTAACAATGAGCAGTTCTTC.

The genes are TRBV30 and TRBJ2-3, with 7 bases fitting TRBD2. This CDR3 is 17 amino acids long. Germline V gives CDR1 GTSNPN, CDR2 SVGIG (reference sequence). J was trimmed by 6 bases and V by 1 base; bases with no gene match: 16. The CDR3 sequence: CAWSEGIGGSALDTQYF. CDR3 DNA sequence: TGTGCCTGGAGTGAAGGGATCGGGGGGTCGGCACTCGATACGCAGTATTTT.

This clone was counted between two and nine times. The CDR3 here is CASSSDSLGGELFF. The CDR3 DNA is TGTGCCAGCAGTTCGGACAGCCTAGGTGGGGAGCTGTTTTTT. The rearrangement uses TRBV6-4 and TRBJ2-2; tentative D call: TRBD1 (6 bases). Germline V gene data show CDR1 as MRHNA and CDR2 as SNTAGT. V gave up 5 bases and J gave up 8 bases, with 15 bases separating them. This CDR3 region has 14 residues.

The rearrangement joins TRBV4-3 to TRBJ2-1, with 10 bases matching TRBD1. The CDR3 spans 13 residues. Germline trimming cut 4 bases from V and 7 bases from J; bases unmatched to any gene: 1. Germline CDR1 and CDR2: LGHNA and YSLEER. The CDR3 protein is CASSRGQGNEQFF. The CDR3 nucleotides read TGCGCCAGCAGCCGGGGACAGGGGAATGAGCAGTTCTTC.

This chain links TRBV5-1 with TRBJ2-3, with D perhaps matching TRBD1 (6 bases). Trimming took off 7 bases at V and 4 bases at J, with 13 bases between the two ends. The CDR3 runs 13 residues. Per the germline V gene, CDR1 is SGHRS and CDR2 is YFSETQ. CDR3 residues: CASRDMGADTQYF. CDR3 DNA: TGCGCCAGCCGGGACATGGGGGCAGATACGCAGTATTTT.

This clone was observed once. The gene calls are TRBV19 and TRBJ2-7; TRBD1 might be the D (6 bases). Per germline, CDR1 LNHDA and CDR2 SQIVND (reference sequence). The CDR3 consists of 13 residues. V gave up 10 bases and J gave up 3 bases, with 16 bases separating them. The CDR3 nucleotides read TGTGCCACCTCTCGGGGCAGGGGCTACGAGCAGTACTTC. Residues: CATSRGRGYEQYF.

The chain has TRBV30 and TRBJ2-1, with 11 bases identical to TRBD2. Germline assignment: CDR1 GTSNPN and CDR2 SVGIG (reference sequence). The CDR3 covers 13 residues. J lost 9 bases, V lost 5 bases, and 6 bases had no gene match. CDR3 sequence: CAWGLAGAGEQFF. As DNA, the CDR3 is TGTGCCTGGGGACTAGCGGGCGCCGGTGAGCAGTTCTTC. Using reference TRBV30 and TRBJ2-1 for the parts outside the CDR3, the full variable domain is SQTIHQWPATLVQPVGSPLSLECTVEGTSNPNLYWYRQAAGRGLQLLFYSVGIGQISSEVPQNLSASRPQDRQFILSSKKLLLSDSGFYLCAWGLAGAGEQFFGPGTRLTVL.

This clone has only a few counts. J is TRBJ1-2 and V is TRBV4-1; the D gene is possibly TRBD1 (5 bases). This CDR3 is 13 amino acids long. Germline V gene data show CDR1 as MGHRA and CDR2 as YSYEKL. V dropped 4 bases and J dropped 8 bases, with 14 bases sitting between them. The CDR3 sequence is CASSLAGQGGYTF. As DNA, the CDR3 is TGCGCCAGCAGCCTCGCGGGGCAGGGAGGCTACACCTTC.

Written as DNA, the CDR3 is TGCGCCAGCAGCCAAGATCTGAGGGTGGGAGCTGAAAAACTGTTTTTT. Protein product: CASSQDLRVGAEKLFF. The gene calls are TRBV4-3 and TRBJ1-4, with D unresolved. Germline V gene sequence: CDR1 LGHNA, CDR2 YSLEER. Trimming pared 0 bases from V and 7 bases from J, leaving 15 bases between. CDR3 length: 16 residues.

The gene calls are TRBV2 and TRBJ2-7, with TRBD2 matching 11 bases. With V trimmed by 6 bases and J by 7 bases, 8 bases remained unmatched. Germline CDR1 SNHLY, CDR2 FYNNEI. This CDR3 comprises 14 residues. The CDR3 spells CASRGGLAVWEQYF. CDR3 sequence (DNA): TGTGCCAGCAGGGGGGGACTAGCGGTCTGGGAGCAGTACTTC.

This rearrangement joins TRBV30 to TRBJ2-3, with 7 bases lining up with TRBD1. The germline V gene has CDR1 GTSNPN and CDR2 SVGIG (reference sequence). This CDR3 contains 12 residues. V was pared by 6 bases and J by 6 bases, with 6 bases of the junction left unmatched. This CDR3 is CACDRAADTQYF. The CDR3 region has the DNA TGTGCCTGTGACAGGGCGGCTGATACGCAGTATTTT. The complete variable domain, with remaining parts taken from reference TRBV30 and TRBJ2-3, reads SQTIHQWPATLVQPVGSPLSLECTVEGTSNPNLYWYRQAAGRGLQLLFYSVGIGQISSEVPQNLSASRPQDRQFILSSKKLLLSDSGFYLCACDRAADTQYFGPGTRLTVL.

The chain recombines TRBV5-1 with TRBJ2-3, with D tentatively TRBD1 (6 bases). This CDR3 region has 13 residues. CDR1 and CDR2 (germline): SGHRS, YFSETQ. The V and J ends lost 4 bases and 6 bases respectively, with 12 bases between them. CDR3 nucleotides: TGCGCCAGCAGCCACAGGGCAGGGGATACGCAGTATTTT. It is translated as CASSHRAGDTQYF.

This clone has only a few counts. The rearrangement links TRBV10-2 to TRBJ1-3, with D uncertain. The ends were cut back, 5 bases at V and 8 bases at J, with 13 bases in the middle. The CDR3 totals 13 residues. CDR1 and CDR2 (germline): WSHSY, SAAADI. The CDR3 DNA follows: TGCGCCAGCAGTTCCCGATCGGCGGACACCATATATTTT. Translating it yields CASSSRSADTIYF.

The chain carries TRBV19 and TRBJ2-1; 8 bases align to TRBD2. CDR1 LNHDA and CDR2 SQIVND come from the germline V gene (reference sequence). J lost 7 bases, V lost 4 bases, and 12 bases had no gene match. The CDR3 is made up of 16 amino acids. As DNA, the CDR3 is TGTGCCAGTAGTAGGGAGCGGGAGAGGTCGCGTAATGAGCAGTTCTTC. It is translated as CASSRERERSRNEQFF.

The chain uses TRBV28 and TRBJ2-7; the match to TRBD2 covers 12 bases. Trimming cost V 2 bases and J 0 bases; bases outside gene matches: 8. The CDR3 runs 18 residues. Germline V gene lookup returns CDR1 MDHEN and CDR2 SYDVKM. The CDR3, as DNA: TGTGCCAGCAGTTTAAGACTAGCGGGAGCGCTAAGCTCCTACGAGCAGTACTTC. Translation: CASSLRLAGALSSYEQYF.

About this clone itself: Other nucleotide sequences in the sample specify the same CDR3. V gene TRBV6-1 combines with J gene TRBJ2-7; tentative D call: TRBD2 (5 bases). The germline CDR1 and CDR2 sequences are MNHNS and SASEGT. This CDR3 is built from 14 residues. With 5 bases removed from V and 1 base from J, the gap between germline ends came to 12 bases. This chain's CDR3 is CASSRDRGSYEQYF. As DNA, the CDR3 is TGTGCCAGCAGTAGGGATCGAGGGTCCTACGAGCAGTACTTC.

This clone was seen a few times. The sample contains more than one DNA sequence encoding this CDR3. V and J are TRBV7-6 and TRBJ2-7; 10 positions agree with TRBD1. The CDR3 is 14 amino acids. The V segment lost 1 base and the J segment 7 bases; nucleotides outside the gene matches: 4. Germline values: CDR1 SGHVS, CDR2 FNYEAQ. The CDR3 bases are TGTGCCAGCAGCTTAGACGACAGGGGGCGAGAGCAGTACTTC. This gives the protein CASSLDDRGREQYF.

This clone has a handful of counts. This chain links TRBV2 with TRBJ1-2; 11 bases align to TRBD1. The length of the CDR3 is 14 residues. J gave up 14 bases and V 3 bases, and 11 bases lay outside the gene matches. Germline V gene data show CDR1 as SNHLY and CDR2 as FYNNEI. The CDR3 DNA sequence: TGTGCCAGCAGTGACTTTACCGGGACAGGGGGATGGACCTTC. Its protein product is CASSDFTGTGGWTF.